One and the same sample provided the 24 T cell receptor beta chains below, sequenced in a study of blood T cell repertoires in COVID-19. Sequencing used immunoSEQ multiplex PCR; TCRdb keeps in-frame clones, though not all of them. The table records 93,000 or so clones, roughly 90% of them present only once. The sequencing sample was made of peripheral blood. The receptors were sampled from a woman aged 80 or over in a cohort sampled during active COVID-19.

The rearrangement links TRBV5-1 to TRBJ2-7; 10 positions match TRBD1. V was pared by 3 bases and J by 6 bases, with 6 bases of the junction left unmatched. Looked up from germline, CDR1 is SGHRS and CDR2 is YFSETQ. The CDR3 is made up of 14 amino acids. DNA for the CDR3: TGCGCCAGCAGCTGGGGGGGACAGGGGCCCGAGCAGTACTTC. It codes for CASSWGGQGPEQYF.

The chain joins TRBV14 to TRBJ1-6; possibly TRBD1 for D (5 bases). CDR3 size: 13 residues. V shed 5 bases and J shed 8 bases, with 10 bases lying between them. Germline CDR1 SGHDN, CDR2 FVKESK. CDR3 nucleotides: TGTGCCAGCAGCTGGGAGGGACATTCACCCCTCCACTTT. Amino acid sequence: CASSWEGHSPLHF.

The chain combines TRBV10-1 with TRBJ2-3; D is perhaps TRBD2 (6 bases). CDR1 and CDR2 (germline): WNHNN, SYGVQD (reference sequence). The CDR3 runs 17 residues. Trimming cost V 0 bases and J 1 base, with 14 bases left between them. The CDR3 DNA reads as TGCGCCAGCAGTGAGTCGACGGCGGGAAGAGGCACAGATACGCAGTATTTT. This translates into CASSESTAGRGTDTQYF.

This sequence joins TRBV20-1 and TRBJ2-3; 10 bases align to TRBD2. The V gene's germline CDR1 is DFQATT and CDR2 SNEGSKA (reference sequence). Trimming cost V 3 bases and J 3 bases; bases outside gene matches: 9. The CDR3 loop spans 16 amino acids. CDR3 region: CSASPSGGAGTDTQYF. CDR3 in DNA: TGCAGTGCTAGTCCTAGCGGGGGTGCGGGGACAGATACGCAGTATTTT.

The gene calls are TRBV21-1 and TRBJ1-2; TRBD1, the table's D call, lacks a check against the DNA. TRBV21-1 is given as a pseudogene. CDR3 length: 14 residues. CDR3 loop: CASSTPRTGDGYTF. CDR3 sequence (DNA): TGTGCCAGCAGCACGCCCAGGACAGGGGATGGCTACACCTTC.

The chain couples TRBV5-1 to TRBJ1-6; possibly TRBD1 for D (5 bases). In germline, CDR1 is SGHRS, CDR2 YFSETQ. The length of the CDR3 is 16 residues. Trimming removed 0 bases from V and 7 bases from J, with 14 bases in between. The CDR3 here is CASSLDPGLQNSPLHF. The CDR3 nucleotides read TGCGCCAGCAGCTTGGACCCGGGACTGCAAAATTCACCCCTCCACTTT.

The chain couples TRBV3-1 (or the pseudogene TRBV3-2) to TRBJ1-2, with 8 bases identical to TRBD1. CDR1 LGHDT and CDR2 YNNKEL come from the germline V gene (reference sequence). Trimming at V came to 4 bases and at J to 8 bases, leaving 9 bases not matched to a gene. CDR3 length: 14 amino acids. CDR3 sequence reads: CASSPQPTGVGYTF. Written as DNA, the CDR3 is TGTGCCAGCAGCCCCCAACCGACAGGGGTAGGCTACACCTTC.

This clone has only a few counts. The chain joins TRBV28 to TRBJ1-5; tentatively, D is TRBD1 (5 bases). Germline CDR1 and CDR2: MDHEN and SYDVKM. This CDR3 is built from 17 residues. Trimming cost V 7 bases and J 5 bases, with 24 bases left between them. The CDR3 DNA is TGTGCCAGCACCCCGAATGGGCCCTGGGGCGGACATCAGCCCCAGCATTTT. This translates into CASTPNGPWGGHQPQHF.

V usage is TRBV9 and J usage is TRBJ2-7; tentative D call: TRBD2 (6 bases). Germline V gene lookup returns CDR1 SGDLS and CDR2 YYNGEE. This CDR3 spans 15 amino acids. With 0 bases removed from V and 7 bases from J, the gap between germline ends came to 17 bases. DNA for the CDR3: TGTGCCAGCAGCGTAGTAGGAGGGGAGGTTTCGGAGCAGTACTTC. Its translation is CASSVVGGEVSEQYF.

This clone showed up just once. The junction departs from germline at one end; a sequencing error may be responsible. V gene TRBV7-7 combines with J gene TRBJ2-5; 12 bases fit TRBD1. Germline V CDR1 and CDR2: SSHAT, FNYEAQ (reference sequence). CDR3 length: 16 residues. In DNA form, the CDR3 reads TGTGCTAGCAGCGTAGGGACAGGGGGCGATTCCGAGACCCAGTACTTC. Its protein is CASSVGTGGDSETQYF.

The chain has TRBV5-1 and TRBJ2-2, with D possibly being TRBD2 (5 bases). V lost 1 base and J 3 bases, leaving 10 bases between the germline ends. Germline V lookup: CDR1 SGHRS, CDR2 YFSETQ. The CDR3 consists of 15 residues. In DNA form, the CDR3 reads TGCGCCAGCAGCTTGCCTGTCGGGGACACCGGGGAGCTGTTTTTT. Encoded protein: CASSLPVGDTGELFF.

The chain has TRBV6-6 and TRBJ1-1, with D perhaps TRBD1 (6 bases). The CDR3 totals 13 residues. Germline loops: CDR1 MNHNY, CDR2 SVGAGI (reference sequence). V was shortened by 6 bases and J by 5 bases, with 13 bases between the two germline ends. The CDR3 is CASSLGGWTEAFF. CDR3 nucleotides: TGTGCCAGCAGCCTAGGGGGTTGGACTGAAGCTTTCTTT.

V usage is TRBV12-3 or TRBV12-4 and J usage is TRBJ1-4; no firm D call. This CDR3 is built from 12 residues. Trimming shortened V by 7 bases and J by 6 bases, and 9 bases separated the two germline ends. DNA of the CDR3: TGTGCCAGCAAAGAGGGCGATGAAAAACTGTTTTTT. This sequence encodes CASKEGDEKLFF.

J is TRBJ2-3 and V is TRBV27; TRBD2 matches 10 bases. V was clipped by 8 bases and J by 4 bases; unmatched bases: 12. CDR1 and CDR2 from the germline V gene are MNHEY and SMNVEV (reference sequence). The CDR3 extends over 16 amino acids. Written as DNA, the CDR3 is TGTGCCAGCCACACCCTCGGACTAGCGGAGTCAGATACGCAGTATTTT. Translating gives CASHTLGLAESDTQYF.

The CDR3 sequence is CATSDSTSGGAYEQFF. In nucleotides, the CDR3 is TGTGCCACCAGTGATTCGACTAGCGGGGGGGCGTATGAGCAGTTCTTC. The rearrangement uses TRBV24-1 and TRBJ2-1; 14 bases match TRBD2. Germline lookup yields CDR1 KGHDR and CDR2 SFDVKD. Germline trimming cut 2 bases from V and 8 bases from J; bases unmatched to any gene: 4. This CDR3 is built from 16 residues.

J is TRBJ1-4 and V is TRBV28; 7 bases are shared with TRBD1. Per the germline V gene, CDR1 is MDHEN and CDR2 is SYDVKM. This CDR3 spans 14 amino acids. Trimming took 3 bases from V and 8 from J; bases not matched to a gene: 6. CDR3 in DNA: TGTGCCAGCAGTTTCAGGCAGGGGGGCGAAAAACTGTTTTTT. This codes for CASSFRQGGEKLFF.

The chain links TRBV28 to TRBJ1-6; tentatively, D is TRBD1 (6 bases). Germline assignment: CDR1 MDHEN and CDR2 SYDVKM. The CDR3 contains 18 residues. With 5 bases removed from V and 8 bases from J, the gap between germline ends came to 25 bases. The DNA of the CDR3 is TGTGCCAGCAGTATCCAGGACAGAGGATTTTTGGGCGATTCACCCCTCCACTTT. Translating gives CASSIQDRGFLGDSPLHF. The whole variable domain, remainder taken from reference TRBV28 and TRBJ1-6, is DVKVTQSSRYLVKRTGEKVFLECVQDMDHENMFWYRQDPGLGLRLIYFSYDVKMKEKGDIPEGYSVSREKKERFSLILESASTNQTSMYLCASSIQDRGFLGDSPLHFGNGTRLTVT.

J is TRBJ1-4 and V is TRBV19; 8 bases align to TRBD1. V shed 6 bases and J 10 bases; nucleotides not matched to a gene: 13. This CDR3 has 15 residues. CDR1 and CDR2 from the germline V gene are LNHDA and SQIVND (reference sequence). CDR3 coding DNA: TGTGCCAGTAGCCACACAGACGACAGGGGCGGAAAACTGTTTTTT. It is translated as CASSHTDDRGGKLFF.

The CDR3 spells CAAGDYEQYF. DNA for the CDR3: TGTGCAGCGGGGGACTACGAGCAGTACTTC. The rearrangement uses TRBV30 and TRBJ2-7; TRBD2 agrees at 8 bases. The germline gives CDR1 GTSNPN, CDR2 SVGIG (reference sequence). The CDR3 is made up of 10 amino acids.

This clone came up once. The chain has TRBV9 and TRBJ2-3; D may be TRBD2 (5 bases). CDR1 SGDLS and CDR2 YYNGEE come from the germline V gene. V was trimmed by 4 bases and J by 0 bases, leaving 12 bases between them. The CDR3 length is 15 residues. As DNA, the CDR3 is TGTGCCAGCAGCCAAACCATAGCGAGCACAGATACGCAGTATTTT. This codes for CASSQTIASTDTQYF.

The chain uses TRBV5-1 and TRBJ2-5, with 15 nucleotides matching TRBD2. Germline trimming cut 4 bases from V and 4 bases from J; bases unmatched to any gene: 11. The germline V gene has CDR1 SGHRS and CDR2 YFSETQ. CDR3 size: 18 residues. This CDR3 reads CASSPGLAGGPTIETQYF. The CDR3 DNA reads as TGCGCCAGCAGCCCGGGACTAGCGGGAGGTCCCACCATAGAGACCCAGTACTTC.

This chain joins TRBV13 and TRBJ2-2; 7 bases fit TRBD2. Germline CDR1 reads PRHDT; CDR2 reads FYEKMQ (reference sequence). The CDR3 covers 15 residues. The V segment lost 3 bases and the J segment 1 base; nucleotides outside the gene matches: 2. The CDR3: CASSFLAENTGELFF. Here the CDR3 DNA reads TGTGCCAGCAGCTTCCTAGCGGAGAACACCGGGGAGCTGTTTTTT.

The chain couples TRBV10-3 to TRBJ2-3; maybe TRBD2 (7 bases). Looked up from germline, CDR1 is ENHRY and CDR2 is SYGVKD. The germline V and J ends were trimmed by 6 bases and 2 bases, with 12 bases remaining between them. The CDR3 length is 14 residues. The CDR3 reads CAIRTGGPTDTQYF. Here the CDR3 DNA reads TGTGCCATCAGGACCGGGGGGCCCACAGATACGCAGTATTTT.

V and J are TRBV7-9 and TRBJ2-7; 9 positions match TRBD2. Germline loops: CDR1 SEHNR, CDR2 FQNEAQ (reference sequence). Trimming removed 4 bases from V and 5 bases from J; junction bases left unmatched: 12. The CDR3 loop spans 16 amino acids. CDR3 in DNA: TGTGCCAGCAGCTGGTTTAGCGGGGGAGGTAGCGACGAGCAGTACTTC. Translating it yields CASSWFSGGGSDEQYF.